These 28 T cell receptor beta chains were sequenced from one sample in a study of blood T cell repertoires in COVID-19. TCRdb's copy holds only in-frame clones and misses some; the assay was immunoSEQ multiplex PCR. The sample records just over 150,000 clones, around four fifths being singletons. Sequences were obtained from peripheral blood. These receptors came from a woman older than 75 with acute or convalescent COVID-19.

The chain links TRBV6-1 to TRBJ2-7, with D unclear. This CDR3 region has 13 residues. Trimming took off 1 base at V and 2 bases at J, with 6 bases between the two ends. Germline V gene sequence: CDR1 MNHNS, CDR2 SASEGT. DNA of the CDR3: TGTGCCAGCAGTGAAGGGCTCCCCTACGAGCAGTACTTC. It is translated as CASSEGLPYEQYF.

This clone was counted a single time. The V gene is TRBV2, the J gene TRBJ2-2; D perhaps matches TRBD1 (5 bases). CDR3 length: 14 residues. V lost 4 bases to trimming and J lost 3 bases, with 9 bases between them. Germline V gene sequence: CDR1 SNHLY, CDR2 FYNNEI. The DNA of the CDR3 is TGTGCCAGCAGTGTAGACAGACACACCGGGGAGCTGTTTTTT. This codes for CASSVDRHTGELFF.

This chain connects TRBV6-5 to TRBJ1-1; the match to TRBD1 covers 8 bases. This CDR3 is 13 amino acids long. Germline CDR1 and CDR2: MNHEY and SVGAGI. The V segment lost 6 bases and the J segment 11 bases; nucleotides outside the gene matches: 11. DNA of the CDR3: TGTGCCAGCAGCCTTGGACAGGGATTAAGTGCTTTCTTT. Amino acids: CASSLGQGLSAFF.

V is TRBV30 and J is TRBJ2-1; TRBD2 is a possible D gene (5 bases). The CDR3 covers 14 residues. V was cut by 4 bases and J by 2 bases, with 12 bases left in between. The V gene's germline CDR1 is GTSNPN and CDR2 SVGIG (reference sequence). DNA for the CDR3: TGTGCCTGGAAAGAGAGGGCCACCTACAATGAGCAGTTCTTC. It is translated as CAWKERATYNEQFF. Drawing the rest from reference TRBV30 and TRBJ2-1, the complete variable domain is SQTIHQWPATLVQPVGSPLSLECTVEGTSNPNLYWYRQAAGRGLQLLFYSVGIGQISSEVPQNLSASRPQDRQFILSSKKLLLSDSGFYLCAWKERATYNEQFFGPGTRLTVL.

The chain recombines TRBV11-2 with TRBJ2-7; possible D gene TRBD1, 5 bases. V was cut by 1 base and J by 3 bases, with 10 bases left in between. The CDR3 consists of 14 residues. Germline V gives CDR1 SGHAT, CDR2 FQNNGV. The CDR3 nucleotides are TGTGCCAGCAGCTTAGGACCAGGACACTACGAGCAGTACTTC. Protein: CASSLGPGHYEQYF.

The V gene is TRBV5-1, the J gene TRBJ2-2, with D possibly matching TRBD1 (6 bases). Trimming left V 6 bases short and J 4 bases short, with 13 bases between. This CDR3 contains 14 residues. Germline-derived CDR1 and CDR2 are SGHRS and YFSETQ. In nucleotides, the CDR3 is TGCGCCAGCAACCAACAGGGCAGCACCGGGGAGCTGTTTTTT. Translating it yields CASNQQGSTGELFF.

The chain recombines TRBV5-5 with TRBJ2-7, with a weak D call TRBD1 (5 bases). The CDR3 loop spans 16 amino acids. CDR1 SGHKS and CDR2 YYEKEE come from the germline V gene (reference sequence). V dropped 4 bases and J dropped 3 bases, with 20 bases sitting between them. This CDR3 reads CASSAKPRVPVYEQYF. Here the CDR3 DNA reads TGTGCCAGCAGCGCAAAGCCCAGGGTTCCTGTCTACGAGCAGTACTTC.

V gene TRBV2 combines with J gene TRBJ1-1; 9 bases are a match to TRBD1. The CDR3 contains 16 residues. The germline V gene encodes CDR1 SNHLY and CDR2 FYNNEI. The junction had 14 bases not matched to a gene; V was cut back by 6 bases and J by 6 bases. The CDR3 DNA reads as TGTGCCAGCAGGGGACCTCCGGGACAGGGAAGGGCTGAAGCTTTCTTT. Protein: CASRGPPGQGRAEAFF.

The table lists this clone with a few counts. The rearrangement joins TRBV7-2 to TRBJ2-1; TRBD1 is a possible D gene (6 bases). The CDR3 is 14 amino acids. Germline CDR1 and CDR2: SGHTA and FQGNSA. The germline V and J ends were trimmed by 2 bases and 5 bases, with 10 bases remaining between them. The CDR3 DNA reads TGTGCCAGCAGCTTATACAGGGCCGACAATGAGCAGTTCTTC. This translates into CASSLYRADNEQFF.

V usage is TRBV28 and J usage is TRBJ1-1; D not certain. The germline V gene encodes CDR1 MDHEN and CDR2 SYDVKM. There are 13 residues in the CDR3. V lost 1 base and J lost 1, with 4 bases in between. CDR3 amino acids: CASSLFRNTEAFF. The DNA of the CDR3 is TGTGCCAGCAGTTTATTCCGGAACACTGAAGCTTTCTTT.

The chain employs TRBV3-1 (or the pseudogene TRBV3-2) and TRBJ1-1, with a possible D match to TRBD1 (5 bases). Germline lookup yields CDR1 LGHDT and CDR2 YNNKEL (reference sequence). The V end was cut by 3 bases, the J end by 7 bases, with 21 bases between. This CDR3 is built from 16 residues. The DNA of the CDR3 is TGTGCCAGCAGCCAGTCCCTCCGGGGGAGGGTTGATGAAGCTTTCTTT. This codes for CASSQSLRGRVDEAFF.

The chain joins TRBV19 to TRBJ1-6; D ambiguous. V gave up 0 bases and J gave up 0 bases, with 12 bases separating them. The CDR3 consists of 18 residues. Germline V gene sequence: CDR1 LNHDA, CDR2 SQIVND (reference sequence). The CDR3 loop is CASSIDDSGSSYNSPLHF. CDR3 bases: TGTGCCAGTAGTATAGATGACTCCGGGAGCTCCTATAATTCACCCCTCCACTTT. The full variable domain, rest sourced from reference TRBV19 and TRBJ1-6, is DGGITQSPKYLFRKEGQNVTLSCEQNLNHDAMYWYRQDPGQGLRLIYYSQIVNDFQKGDIAEGYSVSREKKESFPLTVTSAQKNPTAFYLCASSIDDSGSSYNSPLHFGNGTRLTVT.

In its sample, this clone was seen once. The gene calls are TRBV11-2 and TRBJ2-1, with a weak D call TRBD1 (6 bases). V dropped 5 bases and J dropped 3 bases, with 14 bases sitting between them. This CDR3 contains 15 residues. Germline V gene sequence: CDR1 SGHAT, CDR2 FQNNGV. This CDR3 is CASSRTDTNYNEQFF. CDR3 sequence (DNA): TGTGCCAGCAGCCGGACAGACACTAACTACAATGAGCAGTTCTTC.

V gene TRBV12-5 combines with J gene TRBJ2-3, with 9 bases that match TRBD2. This CDR3 is 15 amino acids long. Per germline, CDR1 LGHNT and CDR2 FRNRAP. The J segment lost 3 bases and the V segment lost 3 bases, leaving 4 bases of the junction unmatched. DNA of the CDR3: TGTGCTAGTGGTTTTCGAGCGGGAGGAACAGATACGCAGTATTTT. Protein sequence: CASGFRAGGTDTQYF.

V usage is TRBV6-1 and J usage is TRBJ2-1; 7 positions match TRBD2. CDR1 is MNHNS, CDR2 SASEGT, per germline. The CDR3 has 15 amino acids. Trimming removed 2 bases from V and 1 base from J; junction bases left unmatched: 2. This chain's CDR3 is CASSEWEGSYNEQFF. As DNA, the CDR3 is TGTGCCAGCAGTGAATGGGAGGGTTCCTACAATGAGCAGTTCTTC.

The chain has TRBV15 and TRBJ2-7; TRBD1 might be the D (6 bases). V lost 5 bases and J 0 bases, leaving 8 bases between the germline ends. Germline V lookup: CDR1 LNHNV, CDR2 YYDKDF (reference sequence). The CDR3 sequence is 13 residues long. The CDR3: CATSQGLSYEQYF. The CDR3 DNA reads as TGTGCCACCAGCCAGGGGCTCTCCTACGAGCAGTACTTC.

V usage is TRBV27 and J usage is TRBJ1-3, with D unclear. Between the trimmed V and J ends, which lost 1 base and 2 bases, there was a span of 15 bases. This CDR3 comprises 17 residues. Looked up from germline, CDR1 is MNHEY and CDR2 is SMNVEV (reference sequence). CDR3 in DNA: TGTGCCAGCAGTTTATACGGTTGGGGAGGCGCTGGAAACACCATATATTTT. Amino acid sequence: CASSLYGWGGAGNTIYF.

CDR3 DNA sequence: TGTGCCAGCAGCCCCAAGGGGGCCGGAATGCAGTTCTTC. Translating it yields CASSPKGAGMQFF. The chain is built from TRBV3-1 (or the pseudogene TRBV3-2) and TRBJ2-1; 7 nucleotides match TRBD1. The CDR3 length is 13 residues. The V and J ends lost 4 bases and 12 bases, in that order; junction bases with no gene match: 9. Germline values: CDR1 LGHDT, CDR2 YNNKEL (reference sequence).

This clone was seen just once. The chain combines TRBV6-5 with TRBJ2-1, with 7 bases fitting TRBD2. Trimming removed 0 bases from V and 6 bases from J; junction bases left unmatched: 2. The germline V gene encodes CDR1 MNHEY and CDR2 SVGAGI. CDR3 length equals 14 residues. For the CDR3, the DNA is TGTGCCAGCAGTTACTCCGGGACTATCAATGAGCAGTTCTTC. Protein sequence: CASSYSGTINEQFF.

The chain links TRBV9 to TRBJ1-2; D might be TRBD1 (6 bases). The CDR3 has 15 amino acids. V gave up 3 bases and J gave up 2 bases, with 14 bases separating them. Germline values: CDR1 SGDLS, CDR2 YYNGEE. CDR3: CASSGRTAENYGYTF. CDR3 DNA sequence: TGTGCCAGCAGCGGGCGGACAGCCGAAAACTATGGCTACACCTTC. The whole variable domain, remainder taken from reference TRBV9 and TRBJ1-2, is DSGVTQTPKHLITATGQRVTLRCSPRSGDLSVYWYQQSLDQGLQFLIQYYNGEERAKGNILERFSAQQFPDLHSELNLSSLELGDSALYFCASSGRTAENYGYTFGSGTRLTVV.

The V gene is TRBV29-1, the J gene TRBJ2-7; TRBD2 matches at 10 bases. Germline V gene sequence: CDR1 SQVTM, CDR2 ANQGSEA. J was trimmed by 5 bases and V by 7 bases; bases with no gene match: 8. The CDR3 totals 13 residues. The CDR3 is CSAKGLALDEQYF. CDR3 nucleotide sequence: TGCAGCGCAAAGGGACTAGCGTTGGACGAGCAGTACTTC.

The genes are TRBV20-1 and TRBJ2-3; no firm D call. V dropped 6 bases and J dropped 2 bases, with 6 bases sitting between them. Germline assignment: CDR1 DFQATT and CDR2 SNEGSKA (reference sequence). The CDR3 has 11 residues. DNA for the CDR3: TGCAGTGCCAAGCCCACAGATACGCAGTATTTT. Protein sequence: CSAKPTDTQYF.

Only one count was recorded for this clone. The rearrangement uses TRBV7-6 and TRBJ2-1; TRBD2 is a possible D gene (6 bases). Germline V gene sequence: CDR1 SGHVS, CDR2 FNYEAQ. Trimming cost V 5 bases and J 0 bases, with 14 bases left between them. This CDR3 has 16 amino acids. The CDR3 reads CASSLRDFRSYNEQFF. CDR3 DNA sequence: TGTGCCAGCAGCCTCCGGGACTTCCGCTCCTACAATGAGCAGTTCTTC. Using reference TRBV7-6 and TRBJ2-1 for the parts outside the CDR3, the full variable domain is GAGVSQSPRYKVTKRGQDVALRCDPISGHVSLYWYRQALGQGPEFLTYFNYEAQQDKSGLPNDRFSAERPEGSISTLTIQRTEQRDSAMYRCASSLRDFRSYNEQFFGPGTRLTVL.

The chain couples TRBV4-1 to TRBJ2-5, with TRBD2 matching 7 bases. CDR1 and CDR2 from the germline V gene are MGHRA and YSYEKL. This CDR3 is 17 amino acids long. Germline trimming cut 0 bases from V and 2 bases from J; bases unmatched to any gene: 9. The CDR3 loop is CASSQEGGSSGQETQYF. The CDR3 DNA sequence: TGCGCCAGCAGCCAAGAGGGTGGGTCTAGCGGTCAAGAGACCCAGTACTTC.

This chain joins TRBV2 and TRBJ2-2; D may be TRBD2 (6 bases). The CDR3 is 16 amino acids. Germline CDR1 SNHLY, CDR2 FYNNEI. Trimming removed 5 bases from V and 2 bases from J, with 15 bases in between. CDR3 nucleotides: TGTGCCAGCAGTACGACTAGAACCACTAACACCGGGGAGCTGTTTTTT. This gives the protein CASSTTRTTNTGELFF.

The chain is built from TRBV6-1 and TRBJ2-7; 7 bases are a match to TRBD1. Germline CDR1 reads MNHNS; CDR2 reads SASEGT. V was clipped by 2 bases and J by 5 bases; unmatched bases: 6. The CDR3 extends over 14 amino acids. CDR3 sequence reads: CASSEWQGDDEQYF. CDR3 bases: TGTGCCAGCAGTGAATGGCAGGGGGACGACGAGCAGTACTTC.

The chain is built from TRBV7-9 and TRBJ1-3; possible D gene TRBD1, 5 bases. CDR3 length: 14 residues. CDR1 is SEHNR and CDR2 is FQNEAQ in the germline V gene (reference sequence). V gave up 5 bases and J gave up 6 bases, with 14 bases separating them. CDR3 protein: CASSPRGVANTIYF. The CDR3 DNA sequence: TGTGCCAGCAGCCCCCGGGGGGTAGCAAACACCATATATTTT.

The rearrangement joins TRBV30 to TRBJ1-4; D perhaps matches TRBD1 (5 bases). Germline V gene data show CDR1 as GTSNPN and CDR2 as SVGIG (reference sequence). V was trimmed by 1 base and J by 8 bases, leaving 11 bases between them. This CDR3 region has 13 residues. For the CDR3, the DNA is TGTGCCTGGAGTGCAAGGGGCGGAGAAAAACTGTTTTTT. Its translation is CAWSARGGEKLFF.